A single sample is the source of the 23 T cell receptor beta chains below, sequenced in a study of cytomegalovirus exposure and HLA in healthy donors. PCR employed 60 Vbeta and 13 Jbeta primers. The assay was immunoSEQ multiplex PCR, and TCRdb's table has in-frame clones only and misses some. The table includes some 120,000 clones, about 74% detected once. The material sequenced was PBMCs. The origin of the receptors is a woman aged 50 to 60 in good health and CMV-seropositive.

This clone was seen a single time. This sequence joins TRBV6-5 and TRBJ2-1; possible D gene TRBD2, 5 bases. Germline CDR1 reads MNHEY; CDR2 reads SVGAGI. The CDR3 extends over 15 amino acids. The V end lost 2 bases, the J end lost 4 bases, and 12 bases lay between the germline ends. The CDR3 spells CASSYRGSRYNEQFF. The CDR3 coding sequence is TGTGCCAGCAGTTACAGAGGGTCGCGATACAATGAGCAGTTCTTC.

The chain recombines TRBV5-4 with TRBJ2-3, with TRBD2 matching 10 bases. This CDR3 has 16 residues. V gave up 0 bases and J gave up 3 bases; unmatched junction bases: 4. The germline V gene has CDR1 SGHNT and CDR2 YYREEE (reference sequence). In nucleotides, the CDR3 is TGTGCCAGCAGCTTGGAAGCGGGGGGGCCGACAGATACGCAGTATTTT. It encodes CASSLEAGGPTDTQYF.

The rearrangement uses TRBV4-1 and TRBJ2-1; the match to TRBD1 covers 7 bases. This CDR3 has 15 residues. V trimming: 4 bases; J trimming: 6 bases; junction bases outside the gene matches: 9. Germline V lookup: CDR1 MGHRA, CDR2 YSYEKL. In DNA form, the CDR3 reads TGCGCCAGCAGCCCCGGGACAGCCCCTATCAATGAGCAGTTCTTC. Amino acid sequence: CASSPGTAPINEQFF.

With regard to this clone: The junction shows a germline mismatch at one end, possibly a read error. The chain uses TRBV6-1 and TRBJ2-7; possibly TRBD2 for D (6 bases). The germline V gene has CDR1 MNHNS and CDR2 SASEGT. The CDR3 is 15 residues long. CDR3 protein: CASRGGRGQSCEQYF. DNA for the CDR3: TGTGCCAGCAGGGGGGGACGTGGGCAGTCCTGCGAGCAGTACTTC.

The rearrangement links TRBV4-1 to TRBJ2-7; D is possibly TRBD2 (7 bases). V lost 1 base and J lost 3, with 16 bases in between. CDR3 length: 16 residues. Germline CDR1 reads MGHRA; CDR2 reads YSYEKL. Here the CDR3 DNA reads TGCGCCAGCAGCCAAGTGGGGGGGGCGCAATTCTACGAGCAGTACTTC. Protein product: CASSQVGGAQFYEQYF.

V gene TRBV19 combines with J gene TRBJ2-7, with 8 bases lining up with TRBD1. The CDR3 sequence is 16 residues long. In germline, CDR1 is LNHDA, CDR2 SQIVND (reference sequence). V shed 0 bases and J 8 bases; nucleotides not matched to a gene: 12. Written as DNA, the CDR3 is TGTGCCAGTAGTATAGATGGGGAGACAGGGGTCCTTCAGCAGTACTTC. Translated, it gives CASSIDGETGVLQQYF.

The chain recombines TRBV7-6 with TRBJ1-4, with D possibly TRBD1 on 5 matching bases. Trimming took off 4 bases at V and 1 base at J, with 13 bases between the two ends. Germline assignment: CDR1 SGHVS and CDR2 FNYEAQ. The CDR3 is 16 amino acids. The CDR3 loop is CASSSFREGTNEKLFF. Written as DNA, the CDR3 is TGTGCCAGCAGCTCCTTCAGGGAAGGAACTAATGAAAAACTGTTTTTT.

This chain joins TRBV5-5 and TRBJ1-5, with a weak D call TRBD1 (5 bases). The CDR3 extends over 16 amino acids. The V gene's germline CDR1 is SGHKS and CDR2 YYEKEE (reference sequence). Between the trimmed V and J ends, which lost 0 bases and 11 bases, there was a span of 21 bases. In nucleotides, the CDR3 is TGTGCCAGCAGCTTGGCAGTCTTGCCAGGGATGGCAGCCCAGCATTTT. Translated: CASSLAVLPGMAAQHF.

The chain employs TRBV10-1 and TRBJ2-2; TRBD1 agrees at 7 bases. The V segment lost 5 bases and the J segment 1 base; nucleotides outside the gene matches: 4. The CDR3 runs 15 residues. CDR1 and CDR2 (germline): WNHNN, SYGVQD (reference sequence). This chain's CDR3 is CASSTGTVNTGELFF. In DNA form, the CDR3 reads TGCGCCAGCAGTACCGGGACAGTGAACACCGGGGAGCTGTTTTTT.

The V call is TRBV4-2, the J call TRBJ1-6; no definite D call. CDR3 length equals 18 residues. V was trimmed by 0 bases and J by 9 bases, leaving 21 bases between them. CDR1 is LGHNA, CDR2 YNFKEQ, per germline. This chain's CDR3 is CASSQEGVAEGWSSPLHF. In DNA form, the CDR3 reads TGTGCCAGCAGCCAAGAGGGAGTTGCTGAAGGGTGGAGTTCACCCCTCCACTTT.

This sequence joins TRBV19 and TRBJ2-7; 10 bases match TRBD2. Germline CDR1 and CDR2: LNHDA and SQIVND (reference sequence). CDR3 length: 14 amino acids. Losses at the gene ends were 6 bases for V and 5 bases for J; bases not matched to a gene: 7. The CDR3 nucleotides are TGTGCCAGTAGATCAGCGGGGGGGCCCCACGAGCAGTACTTC. Encoded protein: CASRSAGGPHEQYF.

J is TRBJ2-3 and V is TRBV5-1, with 10 bases aligning to TRBD2. This CDR3 is 18 amino acids long. The V gene's germline CDR1 is SGHRS and CDR2 YFSETQ. Unmatched junction bases numbered 9, after V lost 0 bases and J lost 2 bases. CDR3 nucleotides: TGCGCCAGCAGCTTGGCCACCAGCGGGGGGGCCTACACAGATACGCAGTATTTT. Amino acids: CASSLATSGGAYTDTQYF.

This clone was counted a few times. The V and J genes are TRBV19 and TRBJ1-4; a weak D match, TRBD1 (5 bases). V was shortened by 5 bases and J by 11 bases, with 12 bases between the two germline ends. Germline values: CDR1 LNHDA, CDR2 SQIVND (reference sequence). The CDR3 runs 12 residues. The DNA of the CDR3 is TGTGCCAGTAGTCAGGCGCGGGGCAAACTGTTTTTT. Protein sequence: CASSQARGKLFF. The full variable domain, its missing parts supplied by reference TRBV19 and TRBJ1-4, is DGGITQSPKYLFRKEGQNVTLSCEQNLNHDAMYWYRQDPGQGLRLIYYSQIVNDFQKGDIAEGYSVSREKKESFPLTVTSAQKNPTAFYLCASSQARGKLFFGSGTQLSVL.

This clone was counted only a few times. V gene TRBV6-1 combines with J gene TRBJ1-6, with TRBD1 matching over 8 bases. The CDR3 is 17 residues long. Unmatched junction bases numbered 10, after V lost 2 bases and J lost 7 bases. The germline CDR1 and CDR2 sequences are MNHNS and SASEGT. This chain's CDR3 is CASSELGQGLENSPLHF. Here the CDR3 DNA reads TGTGCCAGCAGTGAATTAGGACAGGGACTCGAGAATTCACCCCTCCACTTT.

V gene TRBV5-1 combines with J gene TRBJ2-7; TRBD1 matches at 9 bases. V lost 4 bases to trimming and J lost 6 bases; unmatched junction nucleotides: 5. Looked up from germline, CDR1 is SGHRS and CDR2 is YFSETQ. The CDR3 runs 13 residues. CDR3 loop: CASSLGQGSEQYF. The CDR3 bases are TGCGCCAGCAGCCTGGGACAGGGCTCCGAGCAGTACTTC.

The table lists this clone with a few counts. The chain employs TRBV5-1 and TRBJ1-3, with D possibly being TRBD1 (5 bases). This CDR3 comprises 17 residues. Germline V CDR1 and CDR2: SGHRS, YFSETQ. Trimming stripped 4 bases from V and 0 bases from J, with 17 bases between. CDR3 DNA sequence: TGCGCCAGCAGCCCCCTCACCGGGGGTTCCTCTGGAAACACCATATATTTT. Protein: CASSPLTGGSSGNTIYF. Looking up the rest from reference TRBV5-1 and TRBJ1-3 gives the full variable domain: KAGVTQTPRYLIKTRGQQVTLSCSPISGHRSVSWYQQTPGQGLQFLFEYFSETQRNKGNFPGRFSGRQFSNSRSEMNVSTLELGDSALYLCASSPLTGGSSGNTIYFGEGSWLTVV.

This clone was counted a few times. The chain links TRBV19 to TRBJ1-2, with D perhaps TRBD1 (6 bases). Germline V lookup: CDR1 LNHDA, CDR2 SQIVND (reference sequence). V gave up 7 bases and J gave up 6 bases, with 18 bases separating them. This CDR3 comprises 14 residues. The chain's CDR3 is CASTQTGSYDGYTF. For the CDR3, the DNA is TGTGCCAGTACCCAAACAGGGTCGTACGATGGCTACACCTTC.

About this clone itself: Different DNA sequences within this sample yield the same CDR3. The chain recombines TRBV11-2 with TRBJ2-7; D is perhaps TRBD1 (6 bases). Germline V gives CDR1 SGHAT, CDR2 FQNNGV. The CDR3 consists of 14 residues. The V and J ends lost 3 bases and 0 bases respectively, with 9 bases between them. CDR3 sequence: CASSLIQGSYEQYF. CDR3 nucleotide sequence: TGTGCCAGCAGCTTGATACAGGGCTCCTACGAGCAGTACTTC.

This clone has more than one count but fewer than ten. This chain connects TRBV7-2 to TRBJ1-5, with 7 bases matching TRBD1. The germline CDR1 and CDR2 sequences are SGHTA and FQGNSA. J lost 4 bases, V lost 5 bases, and 8 bases had no gene match. The length of the CDR3 is 15 residues. For the CDR3, the DNA is TGTGCCAGCAGCGACCAGACAGGGACTAATCAGCCCCAGCATTTT. Translated, it gives CASSDQTGTNQPQHF.

There are a few counts of this clone. The V call is TRBV2, the J call TRBJ1-5; D unclear. The germline V gene has CDR1 SNHLY and CDR2 FYNNEI. Trimming removed 2 bases from V and 4 bases from J, with 3 bases in between. The CDR3 spans 12 residues. CDR3 nucleotide sequence: TGTGCCAGCAGTGAACCTAATCAGCCCCAGCATTTT. It is translated as CASSEPNQPQHF.

The CDR3 loop is CASSFTGTGDNYGYTF. For the CDR3, the DNA is TGCGCCAGCAGCTTCACCGGGACAGGGGATAACTATGGCTACACCTTC. The gene calls are TRBV5-1 and TRBJ1-2; 10 nucleotides agree with TRBD1. V lost 2 bases to trimming and J lost 1 base; unmatched junction nucleotides: 5. Germline V gene data show CDR1 as SGHRS and CDR2 as YFSETQ. The CDR3 runs to 16 residues.

The gene calls are TRBV6-1 and TRBJ2-7, with 7 positions matching TRBD2. The CDR3 loop spans 15 amino acids. V lost 3 bases, J lost 1 base, and 6 bases stayed unmatched. Germline values: CDR1 MNHNS, CDR2 SASEGT. CDR3 amino acids: CASSDSRGYSYEQYF. For the CDR3, the DNA is TGTGCCAGCAGTGACTCGCGGGGGTATTCCTACGAGCAGTACTTC.

The rearrangement uses TRBV11-2 and TRBJ1-1, with D hard to call. The germline gives CDR1 SGHAT, CDR2 FQNNGV. This CDR3 comprises 14 residues. V gave up 4 bases and J gave up 11 bases, with 20 bases separating them. The CDR3 is CASSSLRGFGVAFF. DNA of the CDR3: TGTGCCAGCAGCTCCCTTCGGGGTTTTGGGGTTGCTTTCTTT.